The subject of this entry is one T cell receptor (beta chain). Its antigen is still unknown. This sample also contains other DNA sequences that code for the same CDR3. V dropped 3 bases and J dropped 5; count of bases not matched to a gene: 7. From germline, CDR1 is MNHEY and CDR2 SVGAGI. The CDR3 loop spans 14 amino acids. Researchers ran the PCR with 60 Vbeta and 13 Jbeta primers. TCRdb keeps only in-frame clones here, not all; method: immunoSEQ multiplex PCR. The sample contains under 140,000 clones, around 85% of which appear only once. This record comes from a study of cytomegalovirus exposure and HLA in healthy donors. Whole-study results and caveats: A later analysis by the authors found several of the most significant clusters apparently linked to common viral pathogens. In a later analysis, HLA-associated TCR beta chains were more clonally expanded than equally common others.

Specimen: PBMCs. The chain employs TRBV6-5 and TRBJ2-7; 7 bases are a match to TRBD2. The receptor's source is a man aged 25-40 years in good health and CMV-seropositive. In DNA form, the CDR3 reads TGTGCCAGCAGTTATTCCCGGGGGGACCACGAGCAGTACTTC. It yields the protein CASSYSRGDHEQYF.